This T cell receptor (beta chain) was documented in a study of T cell responses to AZD1222 COVID-19 vaccine. Germline V gene sequence: CDR1 LNHDA, CDR2 SQIVND (reference sequence). The ends lost 2 bases at V and 8 bases at J; junction bases unmatched: 5. The CDR3 is 15 residues long. In this sample, this clone turned up once. Data came from immunoSEQ multiplex PCR; TCRdb stores just in-frame clones and leaves some out. This sample has 140,000 to 150,000 clones, with around 92% found just once. This clonotype originated in an adult who had recovered from COVID-19. This chain uses TRBV19 with TRBJ2-2, with 10 bases matching TRBD1. The specimen was peripheral blood, collected after recovery from COVID-19. Here the CDR3 DNA reads TGTGCCAGTAGTATAACCGGGACAGGGGCAGGGGAGCTGTTTTTT. This encodes CASSITGTGAGELFF. The full variable domain, rest sourced from reference TRBV19 and TRBJ2-2, is DGGITQSPKYLFRKEGQNVTLSCEQNLNHDAMYWYRQDPGQGLRLIYYSQIVNDFQKGDIAEGYSVSREKKESFPLTVTSAQKNPTAFYLCASSITGTGAGELFFGEGSRLTVL.